This TCR beta chain comes out of a study of cytomegalovirus exposure and HLA in healthy donors. Study conclusions and caveats: Later analysis identified some 16,000 TCR beta sequences associated with HLA alleles, using a false discovery rate threshold of 0.05. The investigators catalogued under 200 TCR beta chains as cytomegalovirus-associated. CMV serostatus was the sole immune exposure data available. Later on, an analysis showed TCR association rates differing by HLA locus, with DRB1 the most and HLA-C the fewest.

It was with 60 Vbeta and 13 Jbeta primers that the PCR ran. Repertoires were generated with immunoSEQ multiplex PCR, while TCRdb's copy carries only in-frame clones and drops some. Of some 140,000 clones listed, over 50% were seen once; the top ten hold around 1.6%. With V trimmed by 1 base and J by 3 bases, 8 bases remained unmatched. The CDR3 runs 16 residues. Germline loops: CDR1 MGHRA, CDR2 YSYEKL. This clone was recorded a few times. Its target is not known. This sequence originates from a human donor in good health. Sequencing used PBMCs. The V gene is TRBV4-1, the J gene TRBJ2-7; 8 nucleotides align to TRBD2. CDR3 nucleotide sequence: TGCGCCAGCAGCCAAGGTTCCGGGAGGGCCGGCTACGAGCAGTACTTC. Its translation: CASSQGSGRAGYEQYF.